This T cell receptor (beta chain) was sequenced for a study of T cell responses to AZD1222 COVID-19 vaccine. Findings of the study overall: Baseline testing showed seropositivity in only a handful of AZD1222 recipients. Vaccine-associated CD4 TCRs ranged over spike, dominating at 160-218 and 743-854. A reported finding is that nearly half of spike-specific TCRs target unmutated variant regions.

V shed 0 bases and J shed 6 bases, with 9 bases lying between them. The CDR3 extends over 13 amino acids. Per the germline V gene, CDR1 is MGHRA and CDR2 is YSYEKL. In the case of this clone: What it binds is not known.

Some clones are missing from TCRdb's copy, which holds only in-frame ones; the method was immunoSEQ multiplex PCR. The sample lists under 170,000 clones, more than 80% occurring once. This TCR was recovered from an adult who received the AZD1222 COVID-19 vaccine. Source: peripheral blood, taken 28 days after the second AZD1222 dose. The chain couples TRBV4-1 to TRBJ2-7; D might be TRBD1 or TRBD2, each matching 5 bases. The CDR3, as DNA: TGCGCCAGCAGCCAAGAGTGGGGGTTCGAGCAGTACTTC. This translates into CASSQEWGFEQYF.